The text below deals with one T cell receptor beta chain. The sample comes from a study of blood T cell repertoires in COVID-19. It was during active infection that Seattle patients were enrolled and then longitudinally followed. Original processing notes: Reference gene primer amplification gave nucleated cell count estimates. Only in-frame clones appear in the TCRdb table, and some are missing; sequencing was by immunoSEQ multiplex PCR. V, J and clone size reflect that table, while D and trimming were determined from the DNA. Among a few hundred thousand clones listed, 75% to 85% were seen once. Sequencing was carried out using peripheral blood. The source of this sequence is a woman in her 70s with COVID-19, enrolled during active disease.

CDR3 DNA sequence: TGTGCCAGCAGTCACACAGGGTCCAATCAGCCCCAGCATTTT. Its translation: CASSHTGSNQPQHF. V usage is TRBV3-1 (or the pseudogene TRBV3-2) and J usage is TRBJ1-5; possible D gene TRBD1, 6 bases. V lost 6 bases, J lost 3 bases, and 12 bases lay in between. The CDR3 has 14 amino acids. Germline loops: CDR1 LGHDT, CDR2 YNNKEL (reference sequence).